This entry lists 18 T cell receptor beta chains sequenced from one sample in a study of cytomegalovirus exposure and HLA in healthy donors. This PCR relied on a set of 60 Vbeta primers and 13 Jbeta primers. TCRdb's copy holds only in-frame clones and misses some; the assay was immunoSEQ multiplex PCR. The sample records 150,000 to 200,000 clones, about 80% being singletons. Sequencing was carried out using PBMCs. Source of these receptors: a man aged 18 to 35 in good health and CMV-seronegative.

DNA for the CDR3: TGTGCCAGCAGTAAAACAGGGAACTATGGCTACACCTTC. It specifies CASSKTGNYGYTF. The chain has TRBV25-1 and TRBJ1-2; TRBD1 might be the D (6 bases). The CDR3 length is 13 residues. V was clipped by 5 bases and J by 2 bases, with 9 bases between them. Germline lookup yields CDR1 MGHDK and CDR2 SYGVNS.

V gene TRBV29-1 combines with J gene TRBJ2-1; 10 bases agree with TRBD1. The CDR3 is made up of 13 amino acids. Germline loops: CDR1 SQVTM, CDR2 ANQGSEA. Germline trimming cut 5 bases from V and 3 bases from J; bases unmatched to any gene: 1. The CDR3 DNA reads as TGCAGCGTTCGGGACAGGGGCTACAATGAGCAGTTCTTC. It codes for CSVRDRGYNEQFF.

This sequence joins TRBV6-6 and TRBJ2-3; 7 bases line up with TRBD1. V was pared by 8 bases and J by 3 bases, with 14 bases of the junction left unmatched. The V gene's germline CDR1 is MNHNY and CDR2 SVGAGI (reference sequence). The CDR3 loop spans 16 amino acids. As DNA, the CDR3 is TGTGCCAGCTTGTGGAACAGGGGTCGCGGGACAGATACGCAGTATTTT. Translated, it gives CASLWNRGRGTDTQYF.

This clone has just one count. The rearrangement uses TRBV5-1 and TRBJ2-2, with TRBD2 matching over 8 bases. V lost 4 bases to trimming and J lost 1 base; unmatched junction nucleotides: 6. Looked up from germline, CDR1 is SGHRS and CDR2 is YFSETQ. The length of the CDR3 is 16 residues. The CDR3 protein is CASSPGLAGNTGELFF. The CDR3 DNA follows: TGCGCCAGCAGCCCCGGGCTAGCGGGGAACACCGGGGAGCTGTTTTTT.

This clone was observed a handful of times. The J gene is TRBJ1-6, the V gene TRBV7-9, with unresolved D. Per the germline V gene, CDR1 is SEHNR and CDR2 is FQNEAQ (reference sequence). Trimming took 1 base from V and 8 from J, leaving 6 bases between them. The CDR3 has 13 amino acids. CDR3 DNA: TGTGCCAGCAGCTTAGGGAGAGATTCACCCCTCCACTTT. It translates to CASSLGRDSPLHF.

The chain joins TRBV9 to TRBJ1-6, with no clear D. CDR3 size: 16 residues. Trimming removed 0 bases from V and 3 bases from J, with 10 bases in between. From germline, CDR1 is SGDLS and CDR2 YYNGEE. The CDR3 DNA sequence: TGTGCCAGCAGCGTAGCTGAGGGTCTCTATAATTCACCCCTCCACTTT. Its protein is CASSVAEGLYNSPLHF.

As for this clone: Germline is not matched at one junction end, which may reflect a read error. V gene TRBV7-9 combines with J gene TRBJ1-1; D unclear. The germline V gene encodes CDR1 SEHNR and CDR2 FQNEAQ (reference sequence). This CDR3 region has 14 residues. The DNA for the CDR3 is TGTTCCAGCAGCTTAGCCCCGGGGAGCACTGAAGCTTTCTTT. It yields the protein CSSSLAPGSTEAFF.

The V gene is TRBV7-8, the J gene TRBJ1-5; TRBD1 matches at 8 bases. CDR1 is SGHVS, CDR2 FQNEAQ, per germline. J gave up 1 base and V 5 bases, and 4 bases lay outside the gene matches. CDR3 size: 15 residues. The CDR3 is CASSPNRGSNQPQHF. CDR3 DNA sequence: TGTGCCAGCAGCCCGAACAGGGGGAGCAATCAGCCCCAGCATTTT.

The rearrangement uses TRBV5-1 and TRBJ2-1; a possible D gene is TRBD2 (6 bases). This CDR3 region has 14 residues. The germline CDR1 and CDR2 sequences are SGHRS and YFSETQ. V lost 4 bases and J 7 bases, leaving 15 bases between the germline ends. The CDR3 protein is CASSPNSAGNEQFF. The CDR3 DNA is TGCGCCAGCAGCCCTAATAGCGCGGGAAATGAGCAGTTCTTC.

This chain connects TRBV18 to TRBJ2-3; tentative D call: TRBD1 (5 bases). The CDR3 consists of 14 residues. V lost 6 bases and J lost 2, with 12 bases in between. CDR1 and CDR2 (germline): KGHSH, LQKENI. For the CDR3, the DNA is TGTGCCAGCTCGCCCGGACACCACACAGATACGCAGTATTTT. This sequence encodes CASSPGHHTDTQYF.

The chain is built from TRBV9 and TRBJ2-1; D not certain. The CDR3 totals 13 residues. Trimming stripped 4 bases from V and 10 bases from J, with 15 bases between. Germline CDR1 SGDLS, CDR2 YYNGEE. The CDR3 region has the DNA TGTGCCAGCAGCCCTACCTATAGCTTCGAGCAGTTCTTC. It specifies CASSPTYSFEQFF. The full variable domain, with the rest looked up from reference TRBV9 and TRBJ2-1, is DSGVTQTPKHLITATGQRVTLRCSPRSGDLSVYWYQQSLDQGLQFLIQYYNGEERAKGNILERFSAQQFPDLHSELNLSSLELGDSALYFCASSPTYSFEQFFGPGTRLTVL.

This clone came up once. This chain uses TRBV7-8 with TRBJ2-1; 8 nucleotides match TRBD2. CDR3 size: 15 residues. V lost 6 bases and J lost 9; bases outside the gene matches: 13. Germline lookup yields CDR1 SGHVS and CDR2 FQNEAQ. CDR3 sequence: CASSDSGGPFGEQFF. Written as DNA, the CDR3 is TGTGCCAGCAGTGATTCGGGGGGGCCGTTCGGTGAGCAGTTCTTC.

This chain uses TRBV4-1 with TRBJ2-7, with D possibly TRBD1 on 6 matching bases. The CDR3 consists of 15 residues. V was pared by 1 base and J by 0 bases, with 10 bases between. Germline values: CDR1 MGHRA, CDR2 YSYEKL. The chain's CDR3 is CASSQGDIPSYEQYF. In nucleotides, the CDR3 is TGCGCCAGCAGCCAAGGGGACATTCCCTCCTACGAGCAGTACTTC.

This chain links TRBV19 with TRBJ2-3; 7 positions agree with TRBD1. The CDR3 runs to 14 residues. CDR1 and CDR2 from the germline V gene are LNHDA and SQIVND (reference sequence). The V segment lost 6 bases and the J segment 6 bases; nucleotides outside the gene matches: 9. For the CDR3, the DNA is TGTGCCAGTAGGAGACAGGGTGGGGCGGATACGCAGTATTTT. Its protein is CASRRQGGADTQYF.

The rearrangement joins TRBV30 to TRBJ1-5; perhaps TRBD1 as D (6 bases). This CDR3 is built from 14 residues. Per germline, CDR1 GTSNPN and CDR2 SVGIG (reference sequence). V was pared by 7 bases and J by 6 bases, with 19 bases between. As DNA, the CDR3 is TGTGCCTTCTTCGGGGGGCGGCCCCCTCAGCCCCAGCATTTT. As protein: CAFFGGRPPQPQHF.

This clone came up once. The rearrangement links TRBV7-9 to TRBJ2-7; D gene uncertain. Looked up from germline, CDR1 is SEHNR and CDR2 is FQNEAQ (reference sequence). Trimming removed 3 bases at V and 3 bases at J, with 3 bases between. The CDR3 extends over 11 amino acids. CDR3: CASSFSYEQYF. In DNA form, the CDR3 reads TGTGCCAGCAGCTTCAGCTACGAGCAGTACTTC.

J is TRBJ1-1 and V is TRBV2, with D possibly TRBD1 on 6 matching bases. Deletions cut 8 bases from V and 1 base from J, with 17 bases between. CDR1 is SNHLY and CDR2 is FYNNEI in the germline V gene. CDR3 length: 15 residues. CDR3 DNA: TGTGCCAGCCCGCGGACAGCCGGCAGGAACACTGAAGCTTTCTTT. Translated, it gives CASPRTAGRNTEAFF.

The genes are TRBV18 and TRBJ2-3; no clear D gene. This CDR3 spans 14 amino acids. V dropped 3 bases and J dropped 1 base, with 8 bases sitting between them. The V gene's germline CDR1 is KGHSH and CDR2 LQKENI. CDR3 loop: CASSPSAGTDTQYF. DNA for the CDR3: TGTGCCAGCTCACCGAGCGCTGGCACAGATACGCAGTATTTT.